The entry below describes one T cell receptor (beta chain). V gave up 4 bases and J gave up 1 base, with 10 bases separating them. The germline CDR1 and CDR2 sequences are ENHRY and SYGVKD. The CDR3 has 14 residues. The entry originates in a study of cytomegalovirus exposure and HLA in healthy donors. For the study at large: Assignment to the Caucasian-associated ancestry cluster applied to approximately 80% of the approximately 420 genotyped donors.

PCR employed 60 Vbeta and 13 Jbeta primers. Profiled with immunoSEQ multiplex PCR; TCRdb holds only in-frame clones, not every one. The sample carries under 55,000 clones, roughly 73% recorded once. Sequencing input: PBMCs. The receptor's source is a young man in good health and CMV-seronegative. This rearrangement joins TRBV10-3 to TRBJ2-5; a weak D match, TRBD2 (5 bases). As DNA, the CDR3 is TGTGCCATCAGTGGGTTAGGAGGCCAAGAGACCCAGTACTTC. This gives the protein CAISGLGGQETQYF.